Listed below are T cell receptor beta chains from one sample, sequenced in a study of response to subunit inactivated influenza vaccine. TCRdb called the RT-PCR reads again in MiXCR, with one record for every CDR3 protein. The sample consists of more than 600,000 distinct CDR3 sequences, roughly 18% of them appearing once. Material: PBMCs from blood, obtained 5 to 6 days after vaccination. The receptors were gathered from a man in his fifties who received an inactivated influenza vaccine. Both conserved end residues are part of each CDR3. A D gene is named only where the DNA matches it firmly. Part of the rows lack a size; the others show once, few, many or a class for expanded clones.

clone_size: -; j_call: TRBJ2-1; d_call: TRBD1; v_call: TRBV12-5; cdr3_nt: TGTGCTAGTGGTATAGTAGGGACAGACAATGAGCAGTTCTTC; cdr3_aa: CASGIVGTDNEQFF
clone_size: many; j_call: TRBJ2-7; d_call: TRBD1; v_call: TRBV20-1; cdr3_nt: TGCAGTGCAGGGGGACAGGGAACCTACGAGCAGTACTTC; cdr3_aa: CSAGGQGTYEQYF
clone_size: many; j_call: TRBJ2-7; d_call: TRBD1; v_call: TRBV12-3/TRBV12-4; cdr3_nt: TGTGCCAGCAGTTTCGACAGGGGGGGCTCCTACGAGCAGTACTTC; cdr3_aa: CASSFDRGGSYEQYF
clone_size: -; j_call: TRBJ2-7; d_call: -; v_call: TRBV10-3; cdr3_nt: TGTGCCATCAGCGGGGACCGCCTCGAGCAGTACTTC; cdr3_aa: CAISGDRLEQYF
clone_size: few; j_call: TRBJ1-1; d_call: TRBD1; v_call: TRBV30; cdr3_nt: TGTGCCTGGAGTCCTTACACAGGGGCGGCTGAAGCTTTCTTT; cdr3_aa: CAWSPYTGAAEAFF
clone_size: -; j_call: TRBJ1-6; d_call: TRBD1; v_call: TRBV10-3; cdr3_nt: TGTGCCATCAGTGATCGGGACAGAGGGACAAATAATTCACCCCTCCACTTT; cdr3_aa: CAISDRDRGTNNSPLHF
clone_size: many; j_call: TRBJ2-1; d_call: TRBD2; v_call: TRBV15; cdr3_nt: TGTGCCACCAGCCTACGGGCTAGCGGATACAATGAGCAGTTCTTC; cdr3_aa: CATSLRASGYNEQFF
clone_size: few; j_call: TRBJ1-1; d_call: TRBD1; v_call: TRBV24-1; cdr3_nt: TGTGCCACCAGTGATTGGGGACAGGGGAAAACTTTCTTT; cdr3_aa: CATSDWGQGKTFF
clone_size: -; j_call: TRBJ2-7; d_call: TRBD2; v_call: TRBV24-1; cdr3_nt: TGTGCCACCAGTGGAGCGGGAGACCGCGAGCAGTACTTC; cdr3_aa: CATSGAGDREQYF
clone_size: few; j_call: TRBJ1-5; d_call: -; v_call: TRBV6-5; cdr3_nt: TGTGCCAGCAGTTACTCGCAGGGATCGGGTCAGCCCCAGCATTTT; cdr3_aa: CASSYSQGSGQPQHF
clone_size: few; j_call: TRBJ2-1; d_call: TRBD1; v_call: TRBV11-1; cdr3_nt: TGTGCCAGCAGCTTTAGGGACAGGGCCTACAATGAGCAGTTCTTC; cdr3_aa: CASSFRDRAYNEQFF
clone_size: -; j_call: TRBJ2-2; d_call: TRBD2; v_call: TRBV9; cdr3_nt: TGTGCCAGCAGCCCCACTAGCGGGAGTCCCGGGGAGCTGTTTTTT; cdr3_aa: CASSPTSGSPGELFF
clone_size: -; j_call: TRBJ1-3; d_call: -; v_call: TRBV12-3/TRBV12-4; cdr3_nt: TGTGCCAGCAAAAGGAGGGGGAACTCTGGAAACACCATATATTTT; cdr3_aa: CASKRRGNSGNTIYF
clone_size: -; j_call: TRBJ1-2; d_call: TRBD1; v_call: TRBV12-3/TRBV12-4; cdr3_nt: TGTGCCAGCAGCCGGGACAGCATCTATGGCTACACCTTC; cdr3_aa: CASSRDSIYGYTF
clone_size: -; j_call: TRBJ2-1; d_call: TRBD1; v_call: TRBV28; cdr3_nt: TGTGCCAGCAGTTTCTTACAGGGGGCTCCCTACAATGAGCAGTTCTTC; cdr3_aa: CASSFLQGAPYNEQFF
clone_size: -; j_call: TRBJ1-2; d_call: -; v_call: TRBV3-1; cdr3_nt: TGTGCCAGCAGCCAAGTCGAGACGGGTGGCTACACCTTC; cdr3_aa: CASSQVETGGYTF
clone_size: few; j_call: TRBJ1-6; d_call: TRBD1; v_call: TRBV12-3/TRBV12-4; cdr3_nt: TGTGCCAGCAGTGACAGGGGAGTAACACCCCTCCACTTT; cdr3_aa: CASSDRGVTPLHF
clone_size: few; j_call: TRBJ2-5; d_call: -; v_call: TRBV7-9; cdr3_nt: TGTGCCAGCAGCCGACTAGTGGGACGCGAGACCCAGTACTTC; cdr3_aa: CASSRLVGRETQYF
clone_size: -; j_call: TRBJ2-5; d_call: -; v_call: TRBV7-9; cdr3_nt: TGTGCCAGCAGCTCCGCCGGCCAAGAGACCCAGTACTTC; cdr3_aa: CASSSAGQETQYF
clone_size: few; j_call: TRBJ1-4; d_call: -; v_call: TRBV4-3; cdr3_nt: TGCGCCAGCAGCCAAGACAGTTTCACTAATGAAAAACTGTTTTTT; cdr3_aa: CASSQDSFTNEKLFF
clone_size: many; j_call: TRBJ2-5; d_call: -; v_call: TRBV6-5; cdr3_nt: TGTGCCAGCAGTTACTCGATCTCCGGGGCCCAGTACTTC; cdr3_aa: CASSYSISGAQYF
clone_size: few; j_call: TRBJ2-7; d_call: TRBD2; v_call: TRBV11-2; cdr3_nt: TGTGCCAGCAGGCGACCCGGGACTAGCAGTACCTACGAGCAGTACTTC; cdr3_aa: CASRRPGTSSTYEQYF
clone_size: -; j_call: TRBJ2-2; d_call: TRBD2; v_call: TRBV30; cdr3_nt: TGTGCCTGGAGTGATGGACTAGCGGGGACCACCGGGGAGCTGTTTTTT; cdr3_aa: CAWSDGLAGTTGELFF
clone_size: few; j_call: TRBJ2-3; d_call: -; v_call: TRBV7-3; cdr3_nt: TGTGCCAGCAGCCCCAACGGACATTCCGTAGATACGCAGTATTTT; cdr3_aa: CASSPNGHSVDTQYF
clone_size: -; j_call: TRBJ1-2; d_call: -; v_call: TRBV7-2; cdr3_nt: TGTGCCAGCAGCACAGGACATTCTAACTATGGCTACACCTTC; cdr3_aa: CASSTGHSNYGYTF
clone_size: few; j_call: TRBJ2-5; d_call: TRBD1; v_call: TRBV5-1; cdr3_nt: TGCGCCAGCAGCCCTGTCCCGGGACAGGGGAGGATGGTTGAGACCCAGTACTTC; cdr3_aa: CASSPVPGQGRMVETQYF
clone_size: few; j_call: TRBJ2-3; d_call: TRBD2; v_call: TRBV12-3/TRBV12-4; cdr3_nt: TGTGCCAGCAGTAGCGGGAGGGCCTCTGGCACAGATACGCAATATTTT; cdr3_aa: CASSSGRASGTDTQYF
clone_size: -; j_call: TRBJ2-7; d_call: -; v_call: TRBV5-1; cdr3_nt: TGCGCCAGCAGCTTGGTACCTTCCGTGACAGCCAGGAGCTCCTACGAGCAGTACTTC; cdr3_aa: CASSLVPSVTARSSYEQYF
clone_size: -; j_call: TRBJ2-5; d_call: TRBD2; v_call: TRBV9; cdr3_nt: TGTGCCAGCAGCCCTAGTAGCGGGGAGACCCAGTACTTC; cdr3_aa: CASSPSSGETQYF
clone_size: -; j_call: TRBJ2-6; d_call: -; v_call: TRBV20-1; cdr3_nt: TGCAGTGCTAGAGATGCGAACAGGGTGGCTGGGGCCAACGTCCTGACTTTC; cdr3_aa: CSARDANRVAGANVLTF
clone_size: -; j_call: TRBJ2-7; d_call: TRBD1; v_call: TRBV7-9; cdr3_nt: TGTGCCAGCAGCTTATATTCGGACAGGGGGCAACTTGAGCAGTACTTC; cdr3_aa: CASSLYSDRGQLEQYF
clone_size: few; j_call: TRBJ2-7; d_call: -; v_call: TRBV9; cdr3_nt: TGTGCCAGCAGCTTAGGCATGGTCACCGAGCAGTACTTC; cdr3_aa: CASSLGMVTEQYF